The clone carrying this TCR beta chain has at least ten counts. Its antigen is unidentified. The V and J ends lost 4 bases and 4 bases respectively, with 17 bases between them. The germline gives CDR1 MNHEY, CDR2 SVGAGI. The CDR3 is 15 amino acids. These data belong to a study of T cells after yellow fever vaccination. General study results and limits: Post-booster repertoires contained most primary-vaccination clones again (roughly 96% CD4, approximately 88% CD8).

Each CDR3 protein is one row after TCRdb ran MiXCR on the 5' RACE reads. This table holds 200,000 to 250,000 distinct CDR3 sequences, about 7% found once. The receptor was isolated from a man aged 25-45 years who received the YFV17D yellow fever vaccine. The starting material was CD4+ T cells sorted from PBMCs, obtained 15 days after the yellow fever booster vaccination. The chain couples TRBV6-5 to TRBJ2-7, with D uncertain. The chain's CDR3 is CASSLLATTAYEQYF. In DNA form, the CDR3 reads TGTGCCAGCAGTTTATTAGCCACCACAGCGTACGAGCAGTACTTC.